This entry features one T cell receptor (beta chain) sequence. This sample stems from a study of blood T cell repertoires in COVID-19. Whole-study context: From the United States, Italy and Spain came samples of acute and convalescent COVID-19. T cells, B-cell-depleted T cells, or PBMCs provided the cDNA or gDNA that served as material.

The CDR3 runs to 15 residues. Germline values: CDR1 WNHNN, CDR2 SYGVQD (reference sequence). V trimming: 7 bases; J trimming: 3 bases; junction bases outside the gene matches: 7. Authors' processing steps: Estimated nucleated cell counts came from reference gene primer amplification. Libraries were prepared by immunoSEQ multiplex PCR; TCRdb keeps only in-frame clonotypes and omits some of them. Clonal size and the V and J genes are those of that table, whereas D and trimming came from the DNA. The profile shows around 170,000 clones, approximately 83% of them singletons. Sequencing was carried out using peripheral blood. The clonotype originates from a woman aged 55 to 70 with acute or convalescent COVID-19. The chain links TRBV10-1 to TRBJ2-3; 10 nucleotides line up with TRBD2. The CDR3 region is CASTVGLAPTDTQYF. The CDR3 DNA reads TGCGCCAGCACCGTGGGACTAGCGCCAACAGATACGCAGTATTTT.